The 27 T cell receptor beta chains below come from one sample, sequenced in a study of a mutant IDH1 vaccine in newly diagnosed glioma. Measured with immunoSEQ multiplex PCR; TCRdb has only the in-frame clones, and not every one. This table has about 33,000 clones, 60% to 85% appearing once. Antigen specificity for these receptors is unknown. The time point was: week 47, end of study. Every vaccination contained 300 ug of the mutant IDH1 20-mer peptide and was paired with topical imiquimod. The sequenced sample was PBMCs, obtained from a glioma patient whose treatment included an IDH1 peptide vaccine. Receptor source: a man in his forties or fifties with glioma.

J is TRBJ2-5 and V is TRBV19; 8 nucleotides match TRBD2. The CDR3 runs 16 residues. Germline assignment: CDR1 LNHDA and CDR2 SQIVND (reference sequence). V trimming: 3 bases; J trimming: 5 bases; junction bases outside the gene matches: 11. CDR3 in DNA: TGTGCCAGTAGTATGCCTCGCGGGAGGTTGGACGAGACCCAGTACTTC. Amino acids: CASSMPRGRLDETQYF.

This chain connects TRBV23-1 to TRBJ2-7; D is undetermined. TRBV23-1 is labeled an ORF, and its function is uncertain. The V and J ends lost 6 bases and 5 bases respectively, with 14 bases between them. CDR3 size: 13 residues. The chain's CDR3 is CASREPSPHEQYF. CDR3 DNA: TGCGCCAGCAGGGAGCCCTCTCCCCACGAGCAGTACTTC.

The chain uses TRBV21-1 and TRBJ1-2. TRBV21-1 constitutes a pseudogene. The length of the CDR3 is 19 residues. The DNA for the CDR3 is TGTGCCAGCAGCAAAAAAACCCCGGGGCCCTGTTTTCCTAACTATGGCTACACCTTC. Translation gives CASSKKTPGPCFPNYGYTF.

In its sample, this clone was seen once. This chain uses TRBV5-6 with TRBJ2-7, with D tentatively TRBD2 (6 bases). Trimming took 0 bases from V and 0 from J, leaving 10 bases between them. Germline CDR1 is SGHDT and CDR2 is YYEEEE. CDR3 length: 15 residues. The CDR3 here is CASSLAAGYSYEQYV. CDR3 nucleotide sequence: TGTGCCAGCAGCTTGGCGGCGGGGTACTCCTACGAGCAGTACGTC.

The chain couples TRBV7-9 to TRBJ2-5; no firm D call. The germline V and J ends were trimmed by 7 bases and 5 bases, with 17 bases remaining between them. The CDR3 spans 14 residues. Germline V gene data show CDR1 as SEHNR and CDR2 as FQNEAQ (reference sequence). The CDR3 loop is CASTTFVVSETQYF. In DNA, the CDR3 is TGTGCCAGCACCACGTTTGTGGTATCTGAGACCCAGTACTTC.

The chain joins TRBV6-1 to TRBJ2-1, with TRBD2 identical over 12 bases. The germline V gene has CDR1 MNHNS and CDR2 SASEGT. The V segment lost 6 bases and the J segment 5 bases; nucleotides outside the gene matches: 5. The CDR3 consists of 15 residues. The CDR3 DNA reads as TGTGCCAGCAGGACTAGCGGGAGCGGGAACAATGAGCAGTTCTTC. It translates to CASRTSGSGNNEQFF.

The chain couples TRBV28 to TRBJ1-3, with D tentatively TRBD1 (6 bases). This CDR3 region has 16 residues. Germline V gives CDR1 MDHEN, CDR2 SYDVKM. The V gene lost 7 bases and the J gene lost 5 bases, with 21 bases spanning the gap. The CDR3: CASNTHGGGRRNTIYF. The CDR3 DNA follows: TGTGCCAGCAACACGCACGGGGGGGGGCGACGAAACACCATATATTTT. Variable domain in full (rest from reference TRBV28 and TRBJ1-3): DVKVTQSSRYLVKRTGEKVFLECVQDMDHENMFWYRQDPGLGLRLIYFSYDVKMKEKGDIPEGYSVSREKKERFSLILESASTNQTSMYLCASNTHGGGRRNTIYFGEGSWLTVV.

The V gene is TRBV11-3, the J gene TRBJ2-2; a weak D match, TRBD1 (5 bases). The CDR3 is made up of 18 amino acids. Trimming pared 0 bases from V and 2 bases from J, leaving 16 bases between. Germline CDR1 and CDR2: SGHNT and YENEEA. Here the CDR3 DNA reads TGTGCCAGCAGCTTAGAGTTCACAGGCCGCCGTAACACCGGGGAGCTGTTTTTT. Protein product: CASSLEFTGRRNTGELFF.

The chain couples TRBV7-2 to TRBJ2-1; unclear D gene. With 5 bases removed from V and 9 bases from J, the gap between germline ends came to 11 bases. The CDR3 is made up of 12 amino acids. The germline CDR1 and CDR2 sequences are SGHTA and FQGNSA. The CDR3 is CASSALGGEQFF. DNA of the CDR3: TGTGCCAGCAGCGCGCTAGGTGGTGAGCAGTTCTTC. Combining the CDR3 with reference TRBV7-2 and TRBJ2-1 gives the whole variable domain GAGVSQSPSNKVTEKGKDVELRCDPISGHTALYWYRQSLGQGLEFLIYFQGNSAPDKSGLPSDRFSAERTGGSVSTLTIQRTQQEDSAVYLCASSALGGEQFFGPGTRLTVL.

The chain carries TRBV7-2 and TRBJ1-4; perhaps TRBD1 as D (5 bases). Trimming removed 4 bases at V and 8 bases at J, with 11 bases between. CDR1 and CDR2 from the germline V gene are SGHTA and FQGNSA. The CDR3 consists of 13 residues. CDR3 DNA: TGTGCCAGCAGCTCGGCAGGGCGGGAAAAACTGTTTTTT. Translated, it gives CASSSAGREKLFF.

The rearrangement links TRBV7-7 to TRBJ1-1, with TRBD1 identical over 9 bases. The germline CDR1 and CDR2 sequences are SSHAT and FNYEAQ (reference sequence). The CDR3 is made up of 18 amino acids. Trimming cost V 3 bases and J 4 bases; bases outside gene matches: 15. The CDR3 DNA reads as TGTGCCAGCAGCTTTATGGGCACAGGGGGCGAGGAAAGCACTGAAGCTTTCTTT. It codes for CASSFMGTGGEESTEAFF.

In its sample, this clone was seen a few times. The V call is TRBV2, the J call TRBJ1-1, with D perhaps TRBD1 (6 bases). CDR1 and CDR2 from the germline V gene are SNHLY and FYNNEI. Trimming took off 9 bases at V and 1 base at J, with 21 bases between the two ends. The length of the CDR3 is 16 residues. The DNA for the CDR3 is TGTGCCAGGGCGGGGCCGAACAGGGCCTCGAACACTGAAGCTTTCTTT. Translating gives CARAGPNRASNTEAFF.

The rearrangement links TRBV19 to TRBJ1-5, with D perhaps TRBD1 (5 bases). The CDR3 contains 17 residues. The ends were cut back, 8 bases at V and 6 bases at J, with 26 bases in the middle. In germline, CDR1 is LNHDA, CDR2 SQIVND (reference sequence). The CDR3 protein is CASHRRLVGGGSQPQHF. For the CDR3, the DNA is TGTGCCAGTCACCGCCGGCTGGTTGGGGGGGGAAGTCAGCCCCAGCATTTT.

This rearrangement joins TRBV19 to TRBJ2-3; TRBD1 aligns across 10 bases. Trimming cost V 4 bases and J 6 bases; bases outside gene matches: 4. Germline V gives CDR1 LNHDA, CDR2 SQIVND (reference sequence). This CDR3 is built from 14 residues. CDR3 sequence: CASSRQGAQDTQYF. The CDR3 bases are TGTGCCAGTAGTAGACAGGGGGCGCAGGATACGCAGTATTTT.

The chain combines TRBV7-9 with TRBJ1-1; a possible D gene is TRBD1 (5 bases). The CDR3 has 16 residues. Germline CDR1 reads SEHNR; CDR2 reads FQNEAQ (reference sequence). V dropped 1 base and J dropped 0 bases, with 12 bases sitting between them. In nucleotides, the CDR3 is TGTGCCAGCAGCTTAGACGGGGGTTCCATGAACACTGAAGCTTTCTTT. This sequence encodes CASSLDGGSMNTEAFF.

The chain carries TRBV29-1 and TRBJ1-2, with D possibly TRBD1 on 5 matching bases. Germline-derived CDR1 and CDR2 are SQVTM and ANQGSEA. V gave up 1 base and J gave up 4 bases, with 7 bases separating them. This CDR3 is built from 12 residues. The CDR3 protein is CSVEGGGYGYTF. The CDR3 DNA reads as TGCAGCGTTGAAGGTGGGGGCTATGGCTACACCTTC.

This clone was found a few times. The rearrangement links TRBV19 to TRBJ1-5, with TRBD1 as a possible D gene (6 bases). The V end lost 6 bases, the J end lost 3 bases, and 12 bases lay between the germline ends. CDR3 length equals 14 residues. Per the germline V gene, CDR1 is LNHDA and CDR2 is SQIVND (reference sequence). CDR3 sequence reads: CASRMTGDNQPQHF. The CDR3 bases are TGTGCCAGTAGGATGACAGGCGACAATCAGCCCCAGCATTTT.

The rearrangement joins TRBV28 to TRBJ1-4; the D is unclear. Germline CDR1 reads MDHEN; CDR2 reads SYDVKM. V lost 1 base, J lost 8 bases, and 8 bases lay in between. This CDR3 contains 13 residues. The CDR3 DNA reads TGTGCCAGCAGTTTATCGGGCAGGGAAAAACTGTTTTTT. Its protein product is CASSLSGREKLFF.

This rearrangement joins TRBV6-1 to TRBJ2-3, with 12 bases identical to TRBD2. This CDR3 comprises 14 residues. In germline, CDR1 is MNHNS, CDR2 SASEGT. J was trimmed by 5 bases and V by 5 bases; bases with no gene match: 2. The CDR3 region has the DNA TGTGCCAGCAGTCCGGGACTAGCGGGAGATACGCAGTATTTT. It specifies CASSPGLAGDTQYF.

J is TRBJ1-2 and V is TRBV4-3, with D possibly matching TRBD1 (5 bases). V was trimmed by 4 bases and J by 2 bases, leaving 14 bases between them. There are 15 residues in the CDR3. Germline-derived CDR1 and CDR2 are LGHNA and YSLEER. The CDR3 reads CASSLGLGGNYGYTF. The CDR3 nucleotides are TGCGCCAGCAGCCTAGGGTTGGGGGGGAACTATGGCTACACCTTC.

The chain links TRBV7-7 to TRBJ2-7; 9 bases match TRBD1. Looked up from germline, CDR1 is SSHAT and CDR2 is FNYEAQ (reference sequence). V shed 5 bases, J shed 1 base, and the junction held 3 bases outside the gene matches. There are 14 residues in the CDR3. The CDR3 coding sequence is TGTGCCAGCAGCCCCGGGACAGGGTCCTACGAGCAGTACTTC. It is translated as CASSPGTGSYEQYF.

Only one count was recorded for this clone. The chain has TRBV19 and TRBJ1-1; D is possibly TRBD1 (5 bases). V lost 3 bases to trimming and J lost 1 base, with 12 bases between them. Germline CDR1 and CDR2: LNHDA and SQIVND (reference sequence). The CDR3 runs 15 residues. CDR3 DNA sequence: TGTGCCAGTAGTATGCGGGCAGGGCGGAACACTGAAGCTTTCTTT. This translates into CASSMRAGRNTEAFF.

The chain uses TRBV5-1 and TRBJ2-3, with D perhaps assigned TRBD1 or TRBD2 (5 bases each). Germline V gene sequence: CDR1 SGHRS, CDR2 YFSETQ. Trimming pared 4 bases from V and 2 bases from J, leaving 26 bases between. CDR3 size: 19 residues. The CDR3 DNA is TGCGCCAGCAGCAAAACAGACCGGGACCCCGTTTTCAACACAGATACGCAGTATTTT. Protein sequence: CASSKTDRDPVFNTDTQYF.

This clone was counted once. The chain is built from TRBV4-3 and TRBJ1-1, with D tentatively TRBD1 (5 bases). CDR1 LGHNA and CDR2 YSLEER come from the germline V gene. Deletions cut 3 bases from V and 8 bases from J, with 22 bases between. CDR3 length equals 16 residues. The CDR3 region has the DNA TGCGCCAGCAGCCAGGCCTTGGCGGGGACTGACATAGAAGCTTTCTTT. Its protein is CASSQALAGTDIEAFF.

The chain carries TRBV10-3 and TRBJ1-5; TRBD1 matches 9 bases. V was pared by 4 bases and J by 5 bases, with 21 bases of the junction left unmatched. The germline V gene encodes CDR1 ENHRY and CDR2 SYGVKD. The CDR3 loop spans 20 amino acids. The CDR3 nucleotides read TGTGCCATCAGTGGCAATCCCGCACCGGGACAGGGTCAGGAGGATCAGCCCCAGCATTTT. The encoded protein is CAISGNPAPGQGQEDQPQHF.

The chain combines TRBV19 with TRBJ2-3; a possible D gene is TRBD2 (5 bases). The germline gives CDR1 LNHDA, CDR2 SQIVND (reference sequence). V lost 4 bases, J lost 11 bases, and 19 bases lay in between. This CDR3 has 14 amino acids. CDR3 protein: CASSTNMWSRVQYF. CDR3 bases: TGTGCCAGTAGTACGAACATGTGGTCGAGGGTGCAGTATTTT.

This clone came up once. The chain couples TRBV19 to TRBJ2-2; 7 nucleotides match TRBD1. The CDR3 totals 16 residues. J was trimmed by 5 bases and V by 3 bases; bases with no gene match: 9. Germline loops: CDR1 LNHDA, CDR2 SQIVND (reference sequence). The CDR3 DNA reads as TGTGCCAGTAGTATCCTAGGGGGCATAAGTACCGGGGAGCTGTTTTTT. The encoded protein is CASSILGGISTGELFF.